Here is one T cell receptor (beta chain) with its context. Germline trimming cut 6 bases from V and 4 bases from J; bases unmatched to any gene: 10. CDR3 length: 16 amino acids. Germline assignment: CDR1 SGHAT and CDR2 FQNNGV. This sample is part of a study of OX40 agonist ivuxolimab in advanced cancers. Study details: The study gave patients intravenous ivuxolimab at 0.01 to 10 mg/kg every 2 weeks. Cohort: around 79% men, mean age around 55, aged roughly 20 to 79.

Using immunoSEQ multiplex PCR, the repertoire was profiled, and TCRdb retains in-frame clones only, with some absent. The sample consists of around 66,000 clones, nearly 90% of them appearing once. This TCR derives from an adult with an advanced solid tumor such as melanoma, head and neck, liver or kidney cancer. Here the sequenced sample was CD4+ or CD8+ T cells sorted from blood, taken in a trial of the OX40 agonist ivuxolimab. The V and J genes are TRBV11-2 and TRBJ2-1; 9 bases are shared with TRBD2. Here the CDR3 reads CASRSPRGGDYNEQFF. In DNA form, the CDR3 reads TGTGCCAGCAGGAGTCCTCGCGGGGGGGATTACAATGAGCAGTTCTTC.